The subject of this entry is one T cell receptor beta chain. The record originates from a study of blood T cell repertoires in COVID-19. Study at large: T cells, B-cell-depleted T cells, or PBMCs provided the cDNA or gDNA that served as material.

Participants came from some 23 US areas, aged roughly 18 to 100 years. Categorization into cohorts depended on clinical history that participants reported. Germline-derived CDR1 and CDR2 are SEHNR and FQNEAQ (reference sequence). V trimming: 5 bases; J trimming: 8 bases; junction bases outside the gene matches: 6. The CDR3 length is 14 residues. Authors' methods: The assay estimated nucleated cells by amplifying reference gene primers. Data came from immunoSEQ multiplex PCR; TCRdb stores just in-frame clones and leaves some out. V, J and clone size were drawn from that table, and D and trimming were deduced from the DNA. The sample lists roughly 170,000 clones, more than 65% occurring once.

Specimen: PBMCs or T cells enriched from blood (not recorded which). The sequence came from a man aged 60 to 69 who had recovered from COVID-19. The chain recombines TRBV7-9 with TRBJ1-4; 9 bases match TRBD1. CDR3 amino acids: CASSPGQGWEKLFF. The DNA for the CDR3 is TGTGCCAGCAGCCCTGGACAGGGGTGGGAAAAACTGTTTTTT.